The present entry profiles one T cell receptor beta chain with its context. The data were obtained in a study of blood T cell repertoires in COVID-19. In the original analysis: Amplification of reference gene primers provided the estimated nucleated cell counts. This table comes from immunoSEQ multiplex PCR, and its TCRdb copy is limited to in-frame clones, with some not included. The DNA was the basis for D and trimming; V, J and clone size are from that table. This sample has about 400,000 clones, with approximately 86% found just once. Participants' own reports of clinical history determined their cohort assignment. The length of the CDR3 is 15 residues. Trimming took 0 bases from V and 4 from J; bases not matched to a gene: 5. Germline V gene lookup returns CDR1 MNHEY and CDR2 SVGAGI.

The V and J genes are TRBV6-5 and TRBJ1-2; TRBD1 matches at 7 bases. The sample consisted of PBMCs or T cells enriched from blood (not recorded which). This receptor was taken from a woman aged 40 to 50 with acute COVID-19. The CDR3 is CASSYSPDRVYGYTF. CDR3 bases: TGTGCCAGCAGTTACTCCCCTGACAGGGTCTATGGCTACACCTTC.